A single sample is the source of the 15 T cell receptor beta chains below, sequenced in a study of blood T cell repertoires in COVID-19. Assay used: immunoSEQ multiplex PCR; TCRdb lists only in-frame clones, some missing. The table records over 200,000 clones, 84% of them present only once. Sequencing used PBMCs or T cells enriched from blood (not recorded which). The receptors were gathered from a man in his 60s who had recovered from COVID-19.

The gene calls are TRBV6-5 and TRBJ2-7; TRBD1 aligns across 10 bases. Germline lookup yields CDR1 MNHEY and CDR2 SVGAGI. The CDR3 spans 12 residues. Losses at the gene ends were 6 bases for V and 5 bases for J; bases not matched to a gene: 1. CDR3 in amino acids: CASRDRGDEQYF. CDR3 sequence (DNA): TGTGCCAGCAGGGACAGGGGGGACGAGCAGTACTTC.

The V call is TRBV13, the J call TRBJ1-6, with D perhaps TRBD1 (6 bases). The CDR3 length is 14 residues. Trimming left V 5 bases short and J 7 bases short, with 12 bases between. Germline assignment: CDR1 PRHDT and CDR2 FYEKMQ (reference sequence). The CDR3 DNA reads as TGTGCCAGCAGCCCGGGCAGGGGCAATTCACCCCTCCACTTT. Translated, it gives CASSPGRGNSPLHF.

V is TRBV6-5 and J is TRBJ1-2; D is perhaps TRBD1 (6 bases). CDR3 length equals 13 residues. In germline, CDR1 is MNHEY, CDR2 SVGAGI. Trimming removed 4 bases from V and 5 bases from J, with 11 bases in between. The CDR3, as DNA: TGTGCCAGCAGTTTGGACAGAATATATGGCTACACCTTC. It yields the protein CASSLDRIYGYTF.

This chain connects TRBV30 to TRBJ2-3; D remains unclear. The CDR3 contains 12 residues. The germline V gene has CDR1 GTSNPN and CDR2 SVGIG (reference sequence). V gave up 2 bases and J gave up 0 bases, with 3 bases separating them. The CDR3 loop reads CAWSPSTDTQYF. DNA of the CDR3: TGTGCCTGGAGTCCGAGCACAGATACGCAGTATTTT.

The J gene is TRBJ2-4, the V gene TRBV19; D is perhaps TRBD1 (6 bases). From germline, CDR1 is LNHDA and CDR2 SQIVND (reference sequence). The CDR3 sequence is 14 residues long. With 7 bases removed from V and 0 bases from J, the gap between germline ends came to 10 bases. CDR3 region: CASTPGVAKNIQYF. The CDR3 DNA follows: TGTGCCAGTACCCCAGGGGTAGCCAAAAACATTCAGTACTTC.

V and J are TRBV11-1 and TRBJ2-2; 12 bases are a match to TRBD2. The J segment lost 6 bases and the V segment lost 4 bases, leaving 6 bases of the junction unmatched. Germline CDR1 is SGHAT and CDR2 is FQDESV (reference sequence). The CDR3 has 16 residues. This chain's CDR3 is CASSWTSGVGPGELFF. CDR3 DNA: TGTGCCAGCAGCTGGACTAGCGGGGTTGGCCCCGGGGAGCTGTTTTTT.

The chain joins TRBV7-6 to TRBJ2-7; a weak D match, TRBD1 (6 bases). CDR3 size: 15 residues. Trimming stripped 4 bases from V and 0 bases from J, with 13 bases between. Germline loops: CDR1 SGHVS, CDR2 FNYEAQ. CDR3 in DNA: TGTGCCAGCAGCTCCAAGACAGGCCTCTCCTACGAGCAGTACTTC. It yields the protein CASSSKTGLSYEQYF.

In its sample, this clone was seen a few times. CDR3 sequence: CASSPRAHYGYTF. In nucleotides, the CDR3 is TGTGCCAGCAGTCCCAGGGCGCACTATGGCTACACCTTC. J is TRBJ1-2 and V is TRBV5-8, with D perhaps matching TRBD1 (5 bases). The length of the CDR3 is 13 residues. The ends were cut back, 5 bases at V and 3 bases at J, with 11 bases in the middle. Germline V gene sequence: CDR1 SGHTS, CDR2 YDEGEE.

The chain uses TRBV5-6 and TRBJ1-3; TRBD1 matches at 7 bases. Germline V gene data show CDR1 as SGHDT and CDR2 as YYEEEE. The CDR3 loop spans 14 amino acids. The trim removed 5 bases at V and 2 bases at J, leaving 4 bases unmatched. CDR3 in amino acids: CASRKTGAGNTIYF. The DNA for the CDR3 is TGTGCCAGCAGAAAAACAGGGGCTGGAAACACCATATATTTT.

The rearrangement links TRBV2 to TRBJ1-5; perhaps TRBD1 as D (6 bases). The CDR3 is made up of 16 amino acids. Trimming left V 7 bases short and J 4 bases short, with 20 bases between. Per the germline V gene, CDR1 is SNHLY and CDR2 is FYNNEI. The CDR3 nucleotides read TGTGCCAGCAACCACTTCGGGCGGGGGCTTAATCAGCCCCAGCATTTT. Protein: CASNHFGRGLNQPQHF.

This chain connects TRBV2 to TRBJ2-6; D gene ambiguous. Trimming shortened V by 7 bases and J by 0 bases, and 10 bases separated the two germline ends. The CDR3 is 15 residues long. CDR1 and CDR2 (germline): SNHLY, FYNNEI. The CDR3 loop is CASTMQASGANVLTF. The CDR3 bases are TGTGCCAGCACAATGCAGGCCTCTGGGGCCAACGTCCTGACTTTC.

The rearrangement joins TRBV7-2 to TRBJ1-6; possibly TRBD1 for D (5 bases). This CDR3 is built from 15 residues. The V gene's germline CDR1 is SGHTA and CDR2 FQGNSA. V shed 4 bases and J shed 15 bases, with 22 bases lying between them. CDR3 loop: CASSSTPRTPRHLHF. The CDR3, as DNA: TGTGCCAGCAGCTCCACCCCCCGGACACCAAGGCACCTCCACTTT.

J is TRBJ2-4 and V is TRBV7-2; D might be TRBD2 (5 bases). V gave up 1 base and J gave up 1 base, with 14 bases separating them. CDR3 length: 17 residues. Germline values: CDR1 SGHTA, CDR2 FQGNSA. CDR3 protein: CASSLVAGSGAKNIQYF. CDR3 nucleotide sequence: TGTGCCAGCAGCTTAGTGGCGGGCTCGGGGGCCAAAAACATTCAGTACTTC.

This chain joins TRBV5-6 and TRBJ2-1; 8 bases align to TRBD2. The CDR3 contains 16 residues. Germline assignment: CDR1 SGHDT and CDR2 YYEEEE. The V and J ends lost 0 bases and 2 bases, in that order; junction bases with no gene match: 4. CDR3 nucleotide sequence: TGTGCCAGCAGCTTGGAGGCGGGGGGCCCCTACAATGAGCAGTTCTTC. Translating gives CASSLEAGGPYNEQFF.

The chain combines TRBV11-2 with TRBJ1-1; D gene unclear. V lost 2 bases and J lost 0, with 7 bases in between. Per germline, CDR1 SGHAT and CDR2 FQNNGV. The CDR3 runs to 14 residues. The CDR3 is CASSLYSVNTEAFF. In nucleotides, the CDR3 is TGTGCCAGCAGCTTATACTCGGTGAACACTGAAGCTTTCTTT.